This T cell receptor (beta chain) was sequenced during a study of CD8 T cells in Susac syndrome. The V end was cut by 5 bases, the J end by 7 bases, with 18 bases between. The CDR3 extends over 15 amino acids. Looked up from germline, CDR1 is LNHNV and CDR2 is YYDKDF (reference sequence). Random hexamers served to reverse transcribe roughly 0.45 to 1 ug RNA. Using its own MiXCR run on the immunoSEQ multiplex PCR reads, TCRdb lists one record per CDR3 protein. The sample yields tens of thousands of distinct CDR3 sequences, roughly 94% seen once. CD8+ and CD4+ T cells were negatively isolated; TEMRA cells were FACS-enriched.

Sequencing input: CD4+ T cells from PBMCs. This TCR was recovered from a human donor with Susac syndrome. The chain links TRBV15 to TRBJ1-3; TRBD1 is a possible D gene (6 bases). The CDR3 is CATSVGGSRGNTIYF. In nucleotides, the CDR3 is TGTGCCACCAGCGTGGGGGGCAGCCGGGGGAACACCATATATTTT.